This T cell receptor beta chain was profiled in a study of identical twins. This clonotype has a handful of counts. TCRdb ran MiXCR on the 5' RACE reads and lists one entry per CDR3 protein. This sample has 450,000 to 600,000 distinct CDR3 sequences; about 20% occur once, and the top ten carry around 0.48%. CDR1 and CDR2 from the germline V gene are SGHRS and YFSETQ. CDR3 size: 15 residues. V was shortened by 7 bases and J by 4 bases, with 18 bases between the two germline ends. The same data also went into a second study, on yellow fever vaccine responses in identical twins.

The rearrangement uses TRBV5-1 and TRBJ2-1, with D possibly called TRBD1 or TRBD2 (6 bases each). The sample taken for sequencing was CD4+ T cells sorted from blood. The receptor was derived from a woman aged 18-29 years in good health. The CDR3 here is CASAGGRGGYNEQFF. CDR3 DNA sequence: TGCGCCAGCGCCGGCGGCAGGGGAGGATACAATGAGCAGTTCTTC.